Below, one T cell receptor beta chain is given with its context. This clone was seen once. This clone's antigen is unknown. Base qualities were left out, and no much larger clone turns up one base away. This specimen's time point label, per the study, means: cells obtained before transplantation from donor or recipient. CD3+CD4+ and CD3+CD8+ populations were FACS-sorted from unstimulated pre-transplant donor and recipient cells taken from spleen or lymph nodes. The CDR3 runs 13 amino acids, cysteine and phenylalanine included. Of the read, only the CDR3 DNA is kept; its 39 bases are in frame from base 1. In the germline V gene, CDR1 corresponds to MDHEN and CDR2 to SYDVKM. The germline ends are 12 bases apart after V is trimmed by 1 base and J by 8 bases. This specimen belongs to a study of graft-versus-host responses after intestinal transplantation (dated by TCRdb to the early 2020s). For the study in its entirety: Multivisceral, liver-intestinal, or isolated intestinal transplants were received by the recipients. Alloreactive clones were identified by sequencing pre-transplant mixed lymphocyte reaction products and comparing them with unstimulated pre-transplant donor and recipient T cells. Samples from three later patients were sequenced in-house on an Illumina MiSeq with MiXCR processing rather than by the commercial service. A cohort of approximately 24 intestinal transplant recipients, including one retransplant, was enrolled, and a few patients lacking pretransplant specimens were excluded. Anti-thymocyte globulin induction was given to all recipients, followed by maintenance tacrolimus and steroids for approximately 3 years. A peak of at least 4% donor T cells among recipient peripheral blood mononuclear cells was the definition used for donor T cell macrochimerism. After intestinal transplantation, graft-versus-host and host-versus-graft alloreactive T cell clones were followed in the graft, circulation and bone marrow using bulk TCR-beta CDR3 sequencing. The paper as a whole reports these results and caveats: GvH clones were found in recipient bone marrow, and some of the GvH clones appeared earlier in ileal mucosa or blood, which is consistent with an intestinal mucosal origin. The conclusions were limited by the relatively low number and heterogeneity of the intestinal transplant patients. Early after transplant, declines in HvG clones were associated with peak levels of circulating GvH clones. High GvH to HvG T cell clonal ratios were observed in the allografts of patients with donor T cell macrochimerism.

Receptor amplification or capture employed the immunoSEQ multiplex PCR assay. In most patients, genomic DNA was isolated using the Qiagen DNeasy Blood and Tissue Kit and sent frozen to Adaptive Biotechnologies for TCR sequencing. For most patients, genomic DNA was subjected to high-throughput TCR-beta CDR3 sequencing by Adaptive Biotechnologies. On the authors' methods: Adaptive's ImmunoSEQ software was the source of the TCR sequencing data for fewer than 20 patients, while three other patients were processed with MiXCR and VDJtools. To correct CD4 versus CD8 sorting errors, sequences present in both subsets at a frequency ratio below 5:1 were removed. Because the origin of CDR3 nucleotide sequences shared between donor and recipient could not be assigned, those sequences were removed. To count as alloreactive, a clone needed at least 2-fold expansion over unstimulated cells and a minimum CFSE-low frequency of 0.002% (template counts) or 0.001% (read counts). Clones were considered mappable if detected in sequenced pre-transplant spleen, lymph node, or MLR CFSE-low populations of the donor or recipient. The cumulative frequency of alloreactive clones was calculated as a percentage of all sequences, weighted by copy number. TCRdb's version of the immuneACCESS table is confined to in-frame rearrangements and falls short of the full clone set. An unresolved V gene accounts for under half of the shortfall where checked; the remainder is of unknown origin. That table is the source of V, J and clone size, and D and trimming were worked out from the DNA. In this sample the table shows approximately 75,000 clones, 94% of which occur a single time. Less than 0.65% of the sample comes from the top ten.

The input for sequencing was unstimulated CD8+ T cells sorted from spleen or lymph node cells, taken before intestinal transplant. The sequence links TRBV28 to TRBJ2-7, with the D gene too uncertain to name. This clonotype was sampled from a human donor who received an intestinal transplant. The DNA sequence is TGTGCCAGCAGTTTATTCTGGCCTCCACAGCAGTACTTC. The encoded protein is CASSLFWPPQQYF.